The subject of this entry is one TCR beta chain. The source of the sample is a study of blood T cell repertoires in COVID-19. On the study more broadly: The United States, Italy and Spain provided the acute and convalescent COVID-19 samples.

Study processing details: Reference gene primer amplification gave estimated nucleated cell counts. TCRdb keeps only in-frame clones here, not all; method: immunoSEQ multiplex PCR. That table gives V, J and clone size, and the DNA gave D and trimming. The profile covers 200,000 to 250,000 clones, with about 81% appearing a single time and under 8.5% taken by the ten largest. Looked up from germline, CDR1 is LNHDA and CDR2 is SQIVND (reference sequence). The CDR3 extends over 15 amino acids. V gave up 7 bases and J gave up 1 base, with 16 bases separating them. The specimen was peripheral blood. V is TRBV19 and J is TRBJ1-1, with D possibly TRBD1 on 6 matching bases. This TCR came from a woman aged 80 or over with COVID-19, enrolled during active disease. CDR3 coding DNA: TGTGCCAGTATTCCGGGTGGGACACCGAACACTGAAGCTTTCTTT. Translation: CASIPGGTPNTEAFF.